These T cell receptor beta chains were read from a single sample in a study of shared T cell receptors in the human thymus. Profiling relied on immunoSEQ multiplex PCR, and the TCRdb table lists in-frame clones only, not all of them. Of about 660,000 clones listed, 80% to 90% are singletons. The same data also went into a second study, on human thymus T cells.

The sequencing sample was made of thymocytes. Every receptor here comes from a boy under three years old with a congenital heart defect. Both conserved end residues are part of each CDR3. A D gene is named only where the DNA matches it firmly. The size field is filled for only some rows; it gives once, few, many or a size class.

CDR3 protein: CASSPDSAGELFF
CDR3 DNA: TGCGCCAGCAGCCCTGACTCCGCCGGGGAGCTGTTTTTT
D gene: -
J gene: TRBJ2-2
clone size: -
V gene: TRBV4-1

CDR3 protein: CASSSSQETQYF
CDR3 DNA: TGTGCCAGCAGTTCGTCTCAAGAGACCCAGTACTTC
D gene: -
J gene: TRBJ2-5
clone size: -
V gene: TRBV27

CDR3 protein: CASSQARLAGEDNEQFF
CDR3 DNA: TGTGCCAGCAGCCAAGCGAGACTAGCGGGGGAAGACAATGAGCAGTTCTTC
D gene: TRBD2
J gene: TRBJ2-1
clone size: -
V gene: TRBV4-2

CDR3 protein: CASSQLETGYEQYF
CDR3 DNA: TGCGCCAGCAGCCAACTAGAGACTGGTTACGAGCAGTACTTC
D gene: -
J gene: TRBJ2-7
clone size: -
V gene: TRBV4-3

CDR3 protein: CASRRLSLYNEQYF
CDR3 DNA: TGTGCCAGCAGAAGACTATCTCTTTACAACGAGCAGTACTTC
D gene: -
J gene: TRBJ2-7
clone size: -
V gene: TRBV2

CDR3 protein: CASSYLQGENTEAFF
CDR3 DNA: TGTGCCAGCAGTTACCTACAGGGAGAGAACACTGAAGCTTTCTTT
D gene: -
J gene: TRBJ1-1
clone size: -
V gene: TRBV6-5

CDR3 protein: CASSLAGIGDQPQHF
CDR3 DNA: TGTGCCAGCAGCTTGGCAGGGATAGGTGATCAGCCCCAGCATTTT
D gene: -
J gene: TRBJ1-5
clone size: -
V gene: TRBV5-6

CDR3 protein: CASSPTQTGGSADTQYF
CDR3 DNA: TGTGCCAGCAGCCCGACCCAAACGGGGGGGTCTGCAGATACGCAGTATTTT
D gene: TRBD2
J gene: TRBJ2-3
clone size: -
V gene: TRBV9

CDR3 protein: CASSGRRAAYEQYF
CDR3 DNA: TGCGCCAGCAGTGGGAGGAGGGCAGCCTACGAGCAGTACTTC
D gene: -
J gene: TRBJ2-7
clone size: -
V gene: TRBV10-2

CDR3 protein: CASSEAQAGSYNEQFF
CDR3 DNA: TGTGCCAGCAGTGAAGCGCAAGCGGGGTCTTACAATGAGCAGTTCTTC
D gene: TRBD2
J gene: TRBJ2-1
clone size: -
V gene: TRBV2

CDR3 protein: CASSPNRFNSYNEQFF
CDR3 DNA: TGTGCCAGCAGCCCAAACAGGTTCAACTCCTACAATGAGCAGTTCTTC
D gene: -
J gene: TRBJ2-1
clone size: -
V gene: TRBV7-6

CDR3 protein: CASSRVPGSTDTQYF
CDR3 DNA: TGTGCCAGTAGTAGGGTGCCGGGGAGCACAGATACGCAGTATTTT
D gene: -
J gene: TRBJ2-3
clone size: once
V gene: TRBV19

CDR3 protein: CASSSDRDRGLGQPQHF
CDR3 DNA: TGTGCCAGCAGTTCGGATAGGGACAGGGGGCTGGGACAGCCCCAGCATTTT
D gene: TRBD1
J gene: TRBJ1-5
clone size: once
V gene: TRBV28

CDR3 protein: CASSLGLAGGPGLSYEQYF
CDR3 DNA: TGCGCCAGCAGCCTGGGACTAGCGGGAGGGCCAGGCCTCTCCTACGAGCAGTACTTC
D gene: TRBD2
J gene: TRBJ2-7
clone size: -
V gene: TRBV5-1

CDR3 protein: CASNQGDGLAGDYEQYF
CDR3 DNA: TGTGCCAGCAATCAGGGCGACGGACTAGCGGGAGACTACGAGCAGTACTTC
D gene: TRBD2
J gene: TRBJ2-7
clone size: -
V gene: TRBV28

CDR3 protein: CASSQEPRDRVLGGYTF
CDR3 DNA: TGCGCCAGCAGCCAGGAGCCGAGGGACAGGGTGTTGGGTGGCTACACCTTC
D gene: TRBD1
J gene: TRBJ1-2
clone size: -
V gene: TRBV4-1

CDR3 protein: CATSIREGGGSGNTIYF
CDR3 DNA: TGTGCCACCAGCATACGAGAGGGAGGAGGGTCCGGAAACACCATATATTTT
D gene: -
J gene: TRBJ1-3
clone size: -
V gene: TRBV15

CDR3 protein: CASSLLGGLPYEQYF
CDR3 DNA: TGTGCCAGCAGTTTATTAGGGGGCTTGCCCTACGAGCAGTACTTC
D gene: TRBD1
J gene: TRBJ2-7
clone size: -
V gene: TRBV28

CDR3 protein: CASSLAEGQGSDTQYF
CDR3 DNA: TGCGCCAGCAGCTTGGCCGAGGGACAGGGGTCAGATACGCAGTATTTT
D gene: TRBD1
J gene: TRBJ2-3
clone size: -
V gene: TRBV5-1

CDR3 protein: CATSSETGTRAGGELFF
CDR3 DNA: TGTGCCACCAGCAGTGAAACAGGGACCCGCGCGGGCGGGGAGCTGTTTTTT
D gene: -
J gene: TRBJ2-2
clone size: -
V gene: TRBV15

CDR3 protein: CASSLTGRYGYTF
CDR3 DNA: TGTGCCAGCAGTTTGACAGGGCGCTATGGCTACACCTTC
D gene: TRBD1
J gene: TRBJ1-2
clone size: -
V gene: TRBV27

CDR3 protein: CASSPRALAVPLQDNEQFF
CDR3 DNA: TGTGCCAGCAGCCCCCGAGCACTAGCGGTCCCTCTGCAGGACAATGAGCAGTTCTTC
D gene: TRBD2
J gene: TRBJ2-1
clone size: -
V gene: TRBV5-4

CDR3 protein: CASSPRTGADEQFF
CDR3 DNA: TGTGCCAGCAGCCCGCGGACAGGGGCGGATGAGCAGTTCTTC
D gene: TRBD1
J gene: TRBJ2-1
clone size: -
V gene: TRBV9

CDR3 protein: CSVALETSTDTQYF
CDR3 DNA: TGCAGCGTCGCTCTAGAAACTAGCACAGATACGCAGTATTTT
D gene: -
J gene: TRBJ2-3
clone size: -
V gene: TRBV29-1

CDR3 protein: CASSKGGRYTEAFF
CDR3 DNA: TGTGCCAGCAGTAAAGGGGGACGGTACACTGAAGCTTTCTTT
D gene: -
J gene: TRBJ1-1
clone size: -
V gene: TRBV6-5

CDR3 protein: CASSGGQPQHF
CDR3 DNA: TGTGCCAGTAGCGGCGGTCAGCCCCAGCATTTT
D gene: -
J gene: TRBJ1-5
clone size: -
V gene: TRBV19

CDR3 protein: CASSFDRSPGPPLHF
CDR3 DNA: TGTGCCAGCAGCTTCGACAGGTCCCCAGGGCCACCCCTCCACTTT
D gene: -
J gene: TRBJ1-6
clone size: -
V gene: TRBV5-4

CDR3 protein: CATREGYVSPLHF
CDR3 DNA: TGTGCCACCAGGGAGGGTTACGTATCACCCCTCCACTTT
D gene: -
J gene: TRBJ1-6
clone size: -
V gene: TRBV6-5

CDR3 protein: CASSFPGDGEQFF
CDR3 DNA: TGTGCCAGCAGTTTCCCCGGGGATGGTGAGCAGTTCTTC
D gene: -
J gene: TRBJ2-1
clone size: -
V gene: TRBV28

CDR3 protein: CASSTRRGGPPGLETQYF
CDR3 DNA: TGTGCCAGCAGTACCCGGAGGGGGGGGCCGCCCGGGCTAGAGACCCAGTACTTC
D gene: -
J gene: TRBJ2-5
clone size: -
V gene: TRBV25-1

CDR3 protein: CASSDRYEQYF
CDR3 DNA: TGCGCCAGCAGCGACAGATACGAGCAGTACTTC
D gene: -
J gene: TRBJ2-7
clone size: -
V gene: TRBV5-1

CDR3 protein: CASSLRLAGDYNEQFF
CDR3 DNA: TGTGCCAGCAGCCTTAGACTAGCGGGAGACTACAATGAGCAGTTCTTC
D gene: TRBD2
J gene: TRBJ2-1
clone size: -
V gene: TRBV14

CDR3 protein: CASRAPHEGAEAFF
CDR3 DNA: TGTGCCAGCAGGGCTCCCCACGAGGGGGCTGAAGCTTTCTTT
D gene: -
J gene: TRBJ1-1
clone size: -
V gene: TRBV28

CDR3 protein: CASGGADQPQHF
CDR3 DNA: TGTGCCAGCGGGGGGGCGGACCAGCCCCAGCATTTT
D gene: -
J gene: TRBJ1-5
clone size: -
V gene: TRBV28

CDR3 protein: CASSDLFVRYNQPQHF
CDR3 DNA: TGTGCCAGCAGTGACTTGTTTGTACGCTACAATCAGCCCCAGCATTTT
D gene: -
J gene: TRBJ1-5
clone size: -
V gene: TRBV6-4

CDR3 protein: CASSRPGAGGSYEQYF
CDR3 DNA: TGTGCCAGCAGCAGGCCAGGAGCGGGAGGCTCCTACGAGCAGTACTTC
D gene: TRBD2
J gene: TRBJ2-7
clone size: once
V gene: TRBV5-6

CDR3 protein: CASSPGQTYEQYF
CDR3 DNA: TGTGCCAGCAGCCCTGGACAGACCTACGAGCAGTACTTC
D gene: -
J gene: TRBJ2-7
clone size: -
V gene: TRBV6-6

CDR3 protein: CASTGQGINEKLFF
CDR3 DNA: TGTGCCAGCACTGGACAGGGGATAAATGAAAAACTGTTTTTT
D gene: TRBD1
J gene: TRBJ1-4
clone size: -
V gene: TRBV5-5

CDR3 protein: CASGLAGQGGREQYF
CDR3 DNA: TGTGCTAGTGGTTTGGCGGGACAGGGAGGCCGCGAGCAGTACTTC
D gene: TRBD1
J gene: TRBJ2-7
clone size: -
V gene: TRBV12-5

CDR3 protein: CAWRIGTDYYGYTF
CDR3 DNA: TGTGCCTGGAGAATTGGGACAGACTACTATGGCTACACCTTC
D gene: TRBD1
J gene: TRBJ1-2
clone size: -
V gene: TRBV30

CDR3 protein: CASSIVFLSGANVLTF
CDR3 DNA: TGTGCCAGTAGTATAGTTTTCCTATCTGGGGCCAACGTCCTGACTTTC
D gene: -
J gene: TRBJ2-6
clone size: few
V gene: TRBV19

CDR3 protein: CASSKQTGKDYGYTF
CDR3 DNA: TGTGCCAGCAGCAAACAGACAGGGAAGGACTATGGCTACACCTTC
D gene: TRBD1
J gene: TRBJ1-2
clone size: -
V gene: TRBV7-8

CDR3 protein: CASSFGQGNYEQYF
CDR3 DNA: TGTGCCAGCAGTTTCGGGCAGGGCAACTACGAGCAGTACTTC
D gene: -
J gene: TRBJ2-7
clone size: -
V gene: TRBV28